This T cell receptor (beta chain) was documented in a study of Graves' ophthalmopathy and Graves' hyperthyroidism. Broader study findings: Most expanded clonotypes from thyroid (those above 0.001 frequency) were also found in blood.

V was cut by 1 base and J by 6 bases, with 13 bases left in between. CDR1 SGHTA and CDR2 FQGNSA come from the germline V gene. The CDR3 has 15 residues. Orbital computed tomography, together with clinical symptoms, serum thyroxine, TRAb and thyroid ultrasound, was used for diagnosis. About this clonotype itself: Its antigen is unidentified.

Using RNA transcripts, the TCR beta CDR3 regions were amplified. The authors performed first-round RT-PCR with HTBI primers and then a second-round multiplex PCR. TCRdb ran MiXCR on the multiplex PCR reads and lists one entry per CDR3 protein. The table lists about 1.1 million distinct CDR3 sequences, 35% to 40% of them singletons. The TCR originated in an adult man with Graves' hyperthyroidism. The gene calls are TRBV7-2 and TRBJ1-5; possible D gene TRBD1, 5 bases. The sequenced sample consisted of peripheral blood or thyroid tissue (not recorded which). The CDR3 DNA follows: TGTGCCAGCAGCTTAGGGGGTTTGGGGCTTCAGCCCCAGCATTTT. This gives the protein CASSLGGLGLQPQHF.